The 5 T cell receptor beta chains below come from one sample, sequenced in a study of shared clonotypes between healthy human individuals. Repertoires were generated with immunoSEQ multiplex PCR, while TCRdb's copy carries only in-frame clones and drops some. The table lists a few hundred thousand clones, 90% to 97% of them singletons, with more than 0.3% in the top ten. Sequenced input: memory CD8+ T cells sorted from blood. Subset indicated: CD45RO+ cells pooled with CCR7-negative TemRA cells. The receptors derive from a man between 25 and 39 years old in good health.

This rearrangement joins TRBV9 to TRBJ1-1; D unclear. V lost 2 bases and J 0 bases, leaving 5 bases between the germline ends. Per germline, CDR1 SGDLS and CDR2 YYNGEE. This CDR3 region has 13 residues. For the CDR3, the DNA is TGTGCCAGCAGCGTGTCTATGAACACTGAAGCTTTCTTT. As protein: CASSVSMNTEAFF.

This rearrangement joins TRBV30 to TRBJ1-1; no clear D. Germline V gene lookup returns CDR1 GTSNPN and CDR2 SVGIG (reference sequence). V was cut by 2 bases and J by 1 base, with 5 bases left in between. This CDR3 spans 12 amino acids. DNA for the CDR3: TGTGCCTGGAGTCCAACGAACACTGAAGCTTTCTTT. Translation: CAWSPTNTEAFF.

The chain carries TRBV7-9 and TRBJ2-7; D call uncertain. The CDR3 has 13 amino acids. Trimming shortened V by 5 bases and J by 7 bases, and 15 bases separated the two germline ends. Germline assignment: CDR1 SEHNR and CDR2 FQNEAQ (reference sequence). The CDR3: CASSPYVGREQYF. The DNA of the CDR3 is TGTGCCAGCAGCCCTTATGTGGGAAGGGAGCAGTACTTC.

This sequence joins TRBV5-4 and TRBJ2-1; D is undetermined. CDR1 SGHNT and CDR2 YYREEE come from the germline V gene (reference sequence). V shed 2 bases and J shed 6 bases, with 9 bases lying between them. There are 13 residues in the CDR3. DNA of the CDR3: TGTGCCAGCAGCTTTGACTTACTCAATGAGCAGTTCTTC. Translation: CASSFDLLNEQFF.

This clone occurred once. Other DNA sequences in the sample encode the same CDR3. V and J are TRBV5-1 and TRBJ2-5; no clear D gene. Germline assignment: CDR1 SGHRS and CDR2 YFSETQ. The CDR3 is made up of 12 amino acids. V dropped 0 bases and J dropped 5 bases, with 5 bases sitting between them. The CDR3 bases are TGCGCCAGCAGCTTGGTAGGTGAGACCCAGTACTTC. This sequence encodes CASSLVGETQYF.